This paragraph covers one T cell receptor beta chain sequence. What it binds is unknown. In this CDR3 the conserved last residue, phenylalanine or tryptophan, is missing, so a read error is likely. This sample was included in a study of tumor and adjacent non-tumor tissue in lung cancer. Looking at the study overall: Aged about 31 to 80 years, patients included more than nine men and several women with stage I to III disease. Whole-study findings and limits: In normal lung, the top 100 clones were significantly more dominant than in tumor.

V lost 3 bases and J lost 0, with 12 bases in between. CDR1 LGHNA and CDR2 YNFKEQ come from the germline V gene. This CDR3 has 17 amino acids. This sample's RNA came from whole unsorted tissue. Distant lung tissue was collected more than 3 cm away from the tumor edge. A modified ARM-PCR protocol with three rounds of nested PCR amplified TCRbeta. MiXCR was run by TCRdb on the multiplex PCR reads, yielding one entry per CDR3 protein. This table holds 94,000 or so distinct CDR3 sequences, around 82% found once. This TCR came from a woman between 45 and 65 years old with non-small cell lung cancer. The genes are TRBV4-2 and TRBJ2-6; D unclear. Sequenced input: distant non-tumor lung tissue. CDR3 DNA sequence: TGTGCCAGCAGCCACGGCAATGGAAGCTCTGGGGCCAACGTCCTGACTATA. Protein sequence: CASSHGNGSSGANVLTI.